These 16 T cell receptor beta chains came from one sample sequenced in a study of OX40 agonist ivuxolimab in advanced cancers. Sequenced by immunoSEQ multiplex PCR; TCRdb stores in-frame clones only, minus some. Counted here are 65,000 to 100,000 clones, around 80% occurring once; the ten biggest clones make up approximately 7%. Here the sequenced sample was CD4+ or CD8+ T cells sorted from blood, taken in a trial of the OX40 agonist ivuxolimab. These receptor sequences come from an adult with an advanced solid tumor such as melanoma, head and neck, liver or kidney cancer.

The chain links TRBV29-1 to TRBJ2-5, with 8 bases lining up with TRBD1. The J call is in doubt because the DNA end fits TRBJ2-7 better. The CDR3 has 13 residues. Germline V gene lookup returns CDR1 SQVTM and CDR2 ANQGSEA. The CDR3 DNA is TGCAGCGTGCTGGACAGGGATAACTACGAGCAGTACTTC. It codes for CSVLDRDNYEQYF.

This clone was observed a few times. This chain links TRBV2 with TRBJ2-5; TRBD2 agrees at 15 bases. The germline gives CDR1 SNHLY, CDR2 FYNNEI. CDR3 length: 16 residues. V dropped 9 bases and J dropped 4; count of bases not matched to a gene: 9. Here the CDR3 DNA reads TGTGCCAGTCGCCGCCCGGGACTAGCGGGAGGAGAGACCCAGTACTTC. Translating it yields CASRRPGLAGGETQYF.

The rearrangement links TRBV28 to TRBJ1-6; TRBD1 matches 7 bases. The trim removed 8 bases at V and 5 bases at J, leaving 6 bases unmatched. Germline CDR1 is MDHEN and CDR2 is SYDVKM. The CDR3 contains 14 residues. As DNA, the CDR3 is TGTGCCAGCGGTTGGGACAGAGATAATTCACCCCTCCACTTT. It yields the protein CASGWDRDNSPLHF.

In this sample, this clone turned up many times. CDR3 DNA: TGTGCCAGCAGCTTAGGGGGCCGGGAGCAGTACGTC. This encodes CASSLGGREQYV. This chain uses TRBV7-9 with TRBJ2-7; a weak D match, TRBD1 (5 bases). Per germline, CDR1 SEHNR and CDR2 FQNEAQ (reference sequence). The CDR3 runs 12 residues. Trimming removed 1 base from V and 7 bases from J, with 8 bases in between.

CDR3 residues: CASSTGYRAETQYF. CDR3 coding DNA: TGTGCCAGTAGTACAGGGTACAGGGCTGAGACCCAGTACTTC. This chain joins TRBV19 and TRBJ2-5, with D tentatively TRBD1 (6 bases). Germline CDR1 is LNHDA and CDR2 is SQIVND (reference sequence). V dropped 4 bases and J dropped 5 bases, with 14 bases sitting between them. The CDR3 extends over 14 amino acids.

This chain joins TRBV6-1 and TRBJ2-7; D may be TRBD1 (6 bases). CDR3 size: 14 residues. Trimming took 6 bases from V and 2 from J, leaving 14 bases between them. Germline V gene lookup returns CDR1 MNHNS and CDR2 SASEGT. The CDR3 is CASSEPGTPYEQYV. DNA for the CDR3: TGTGCCAGCAGCGAGCCCGGGACACCCTACGAGCAGTACGTC.

This clone has a handful of counts. The chain employs TRBV18 and TRBJ1-6; D is perhaps TRBD1 (6 bases). The germline CDR1 and CDR2 sequences are KGHSH and LQKENI. V was pared by 2 bases and J by 9 bases, with 14 bases between. The CDR3 is 15 amino acids. The CDR3 reads CASSPEGHRGSPLHF. As DNA, the CDR3 is TGTGCCAGCTCACCAGAGGGACATAGGGGTTCACCCCTCCACTTT.

The table lists this clone with a few counts. The rearrangement uses TRBV19 and TRBJ1-5; the D gene is possibly TRBD1 (5 bases). V was clipped by 6 bases and J by 2 bases, with 14 bases between them. The CDR3 totals 15 residues. CDR1 is LNHDA, CDR2 SQIVND, per germline (reference sequence). The CDR3 sequence is CASREAGHGNQPQHF. In DNA, the CDR3 is TGTGCCAGTAGGGAGGCCGGACATGGCAATCAGCCCCAGCATTTT.

This clone has only a few counts. The rearrangement joins TRBV6-1 to TRBJ1-6; a weak D match, TRBD1 (5 bases). Trimming cost V 8 bases and J 8 bases, with 13 bases left between them. The germline V gene has CDR1 MNHNS and CDR2 SASEGT. The CDR3 is made up of 13 amino acids. The DNA of the CDR3 is TGTGCCAGCCGGAGGGACGGGGATTCACCCCTCCACTTT. Its translation is CASRRDGDSPLHF.

The CDR3 sequence is CASSSFGINYGYTF. In nucleotides, the CDR3 is TGTGCCAGCAGCTCCTTCGGGATTAACTATGGCTACACCTTC. The chain employs TRBV13 and TRBJ1-2; no clear D gene. Germline lookup yields CDR1 PRHDT and CDR2 FYEKMQ (reference sequence). V was clipped by 4 bases and J by 1 base, with 10 bases between them. This CDR3 comprises 14 residues.

The chain employs TRBV27 and TRBJ1-2, with 8 nucleotides matching TRBD1. The CDR3 extends over 13 amino acids. Germline loops: CDR1 MNHEY, CDR2 SMNVEV (reference sequence). The junction had 2 bases not matched to a gene; V was cut back by 4 bases and J by 4 bases. The CDR3 DNA sequence: TGTGCCAGCAGTTCTGACAGGGGCTATGGCTACACCTTC. Encoded protein: CASSSDRGYGYTF.

CDR3 sequence reads: CASSENLNTDTQYF. The CDR3 coding sequence is TGCGCCAGCAGCGAAAACCTTAACACAGATACGCAGTATTTT. The V gene is TRBV4-1, the J gene TRBJ2-3, with unresolved D. The CDR3 is 14 amino acids. The V and J ends lost 5 bases and 2 bases respectively, with 11 bases between them. Per the germline V gene, CDR1 is MGHRA and CDR2 is YSYEKL.

The chain is built from TRBV7-9 and TRBJ2-3; 7 positions match TRBD2. The CDR3 runs 14 residues. The trim removed 5 bases at V and 6 bases at J, leaving 8 bases unmatched. Germline CDR1 and CDR2: SEHNR and FQNEAQ (reference sequence). For the CDR3, the DNA is TGTGCCAGCAGCCCTAGCGGAGCAGGGGATACGCAGTATTTT. As protein: CASSPSGAGDTQYF.

This sequence joins TRBV28 and TRBJ2-1; the D call may be TRBD1 or TRBD2 (5 bases each). CDR3 length: 13 residues. The germline V gene has CDR1 MDHEN and CDR2 SYDVKM. V was clipped by 3 bases and J by 9 bases, with 12 bases between them. The CDR3 loop is CASSLTPGSEQFF. The CDR3 coding sequence is TGTGCCAGCAGTTTGACTCCAGGGAGTGAGCAGTTCTTC.

The chain couples TRBV7-2 to TRBJ1-3; D possibly corresponds to TRBD1 (6 bases). V was shortened by 1 base and J by 0 bases, with 13 bases between the two germline ends. Germline V lookup: CDR1 SGHTA, CDR2 FQGNSA. This CDR3 has 17 residues. The CDR3 coding sequence is TGTGCCAGCAGCTTAGGGGCCGGGACAAACTCTGGAAACACCATATATTTT. It specifies CASSLGAGTNSGNTIYF.

The V gene is TRBV30, the J gene TRBJ2-5; a possible D gene is TRBD2 (5 bases). Germline V gene lookup returns CDR1 GTSNPN and CDR2 SVGIG (reference sequence). This CDR3 spans 13 amino acids. V was pared by 0 bases and J by 3 bases, with 8 bases between. DNA for the CDR3: TGTGCCTGGAGTGTCCGGGATGAAGAGACCCAGTACTTC. Protein: CAWSVRDEETQYF.